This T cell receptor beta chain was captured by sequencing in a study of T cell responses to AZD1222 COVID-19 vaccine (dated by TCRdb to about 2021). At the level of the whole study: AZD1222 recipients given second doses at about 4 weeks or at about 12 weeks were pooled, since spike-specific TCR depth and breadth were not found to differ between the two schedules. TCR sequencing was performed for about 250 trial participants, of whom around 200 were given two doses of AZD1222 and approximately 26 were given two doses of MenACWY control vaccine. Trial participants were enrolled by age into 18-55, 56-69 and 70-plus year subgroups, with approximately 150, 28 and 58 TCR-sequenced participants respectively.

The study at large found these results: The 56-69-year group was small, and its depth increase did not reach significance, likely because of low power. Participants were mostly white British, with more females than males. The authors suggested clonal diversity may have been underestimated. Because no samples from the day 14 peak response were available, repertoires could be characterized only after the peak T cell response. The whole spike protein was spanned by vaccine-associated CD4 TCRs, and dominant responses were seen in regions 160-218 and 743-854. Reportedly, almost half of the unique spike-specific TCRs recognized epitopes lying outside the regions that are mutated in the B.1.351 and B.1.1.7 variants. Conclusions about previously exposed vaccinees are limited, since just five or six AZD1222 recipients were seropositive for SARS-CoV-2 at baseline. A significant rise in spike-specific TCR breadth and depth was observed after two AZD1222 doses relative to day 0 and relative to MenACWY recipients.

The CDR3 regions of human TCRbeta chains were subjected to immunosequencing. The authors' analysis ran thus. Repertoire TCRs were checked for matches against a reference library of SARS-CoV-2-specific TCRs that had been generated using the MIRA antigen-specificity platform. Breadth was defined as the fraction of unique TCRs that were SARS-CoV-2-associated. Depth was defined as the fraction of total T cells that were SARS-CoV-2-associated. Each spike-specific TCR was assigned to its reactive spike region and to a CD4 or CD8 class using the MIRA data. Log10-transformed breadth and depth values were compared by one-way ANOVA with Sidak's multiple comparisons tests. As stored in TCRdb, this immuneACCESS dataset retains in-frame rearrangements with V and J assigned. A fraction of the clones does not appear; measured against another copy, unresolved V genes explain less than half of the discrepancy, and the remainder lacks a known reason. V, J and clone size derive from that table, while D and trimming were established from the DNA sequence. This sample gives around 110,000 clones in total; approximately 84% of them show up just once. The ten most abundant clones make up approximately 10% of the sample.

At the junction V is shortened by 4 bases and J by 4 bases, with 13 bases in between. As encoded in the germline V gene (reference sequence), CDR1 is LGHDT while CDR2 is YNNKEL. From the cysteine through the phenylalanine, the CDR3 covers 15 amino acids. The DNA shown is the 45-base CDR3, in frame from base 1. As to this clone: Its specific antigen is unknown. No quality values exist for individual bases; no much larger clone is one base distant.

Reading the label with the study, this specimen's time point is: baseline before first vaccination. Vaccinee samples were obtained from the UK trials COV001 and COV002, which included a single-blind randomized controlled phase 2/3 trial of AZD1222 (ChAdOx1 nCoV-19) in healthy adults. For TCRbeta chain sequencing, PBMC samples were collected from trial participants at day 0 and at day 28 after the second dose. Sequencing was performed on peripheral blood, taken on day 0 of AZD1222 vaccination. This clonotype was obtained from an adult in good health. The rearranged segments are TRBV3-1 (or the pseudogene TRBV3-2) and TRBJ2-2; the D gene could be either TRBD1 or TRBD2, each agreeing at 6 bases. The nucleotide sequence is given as TGTGCCAGCAGCCGGGGGGCATATAGCACCGGGGAGCTGTTTTTT. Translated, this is CASSRGAYSTGELFF.